This paragraph covers one T cell receptor beta chain sequence. Its antigen is unknown. Deletions cut 5 bases from V and 4 bases from J, with 15 bases between. The CDR3 sequence is 15 residues long. Germline CDR1 ENHRY, CDR2 SYGVKD. This record belongs to a study of CD8 T cells in ankylosing spondylitis. General study findings and limits: Disease-linked clones had a CD8+ phenotype and relatively low frequency in peripheral blood. The clones that were linked to disease were reported to be significantly enriched in matched synovial fluid samples from ankylosing spondylitis patients. A TCR beta motif of roughly 8 highly homologous variants seemed to mark ankylosing spondylitis blood.

Generation of TCR beta libraries employed quantitative 5'-RACE incorporating molecular barcodes. Each CDR3 protein is one row after TCRdb ran MiXCR on the 5' RACE reads. The repertoire has about 270,000 distinct CDR3 sequences, roughly 32% of them found once; the top ten carry approximately 4%. The genes are TRBV10-3 and TRBJ1-5, with D possibly TRBD1 on 6 matching bases. Material: blood, either unsorted or a sorted T cell fraction (not recorded which). The clonotype originates from a male donor with ankylosing spondylitis or in good health (not recorded which). The CDR3 DNA is TGTGCCATCAGTCCTGCGCTAGGGGGGAATCAGCCCCAGCATTTT. It translates to CAISPALGGNQPQHF.